This TCR beta chain was obtained from a study of blood T cell repertoires in COVID-19. Across the study: COVID-19 samples collected from the United States, Italy and Spain covered acute and convalescent phases. The cDNA or gDNA used as material had been derived from T cells, B-cell-depleted T cells, or PBMCs.

With 6 bases removed from V and 10 bases from J, the gap between germline ends came to 17 bases. CDR3 length: 13 residues. The germline V gene has CDR1 SGHTA and CDR2 FQGNSA. This clone is a singleton in its sample. Profiled with immunoSEQ multiplex PCR; TCRdb holds only in-frame clones, not every one. Of 110,000 to 150,000 clones in the sample, around nine tenths were seen once. The sequence was obtained from a man in his 60s with active or convalescent COVID-19. The source material was peripheral blood. The V and J genes are TRBV7-2 and TRBJ2-3; possible D gene TRBD2, 6 bases. The CDR3 region has the DNA TGTGCCAGCAGTCAGGCCCGGGACTTGGCGCAGTATTTT. Translating gives CASSQARDLAQYF.